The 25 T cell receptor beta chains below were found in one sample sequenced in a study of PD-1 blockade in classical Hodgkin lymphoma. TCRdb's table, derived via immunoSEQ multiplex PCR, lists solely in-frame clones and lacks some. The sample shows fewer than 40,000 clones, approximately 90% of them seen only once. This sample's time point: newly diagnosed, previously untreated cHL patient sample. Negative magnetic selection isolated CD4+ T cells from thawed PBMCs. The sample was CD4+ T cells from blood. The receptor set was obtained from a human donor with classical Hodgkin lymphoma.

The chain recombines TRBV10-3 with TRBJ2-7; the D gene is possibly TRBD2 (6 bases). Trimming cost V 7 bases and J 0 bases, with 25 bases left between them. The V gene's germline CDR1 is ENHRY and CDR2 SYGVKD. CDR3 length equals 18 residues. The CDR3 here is CAITDYHIAERSSYEQYF. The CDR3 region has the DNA TGTGCCATCACCGACTATCATATAGCGGAGAGGAGCTCCTACGAGCAGTACTTC.

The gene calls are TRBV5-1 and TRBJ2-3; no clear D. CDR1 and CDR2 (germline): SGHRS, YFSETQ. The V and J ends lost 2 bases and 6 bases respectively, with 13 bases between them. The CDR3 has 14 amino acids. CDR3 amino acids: CASSLRTHEDTQYF. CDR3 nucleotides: TGCGCCAGCAGCTTACGGACGCACGAGGATACGCAGTATTTT.

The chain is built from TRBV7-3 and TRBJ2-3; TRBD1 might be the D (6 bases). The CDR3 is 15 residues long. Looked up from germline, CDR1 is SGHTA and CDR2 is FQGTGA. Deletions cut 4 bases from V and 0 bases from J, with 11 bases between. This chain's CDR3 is CASSYGQTSTDTQYF. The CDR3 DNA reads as TGTGCCAGCAGCTACGGACAGACGAGCACAGATACGCAGTATTTT.

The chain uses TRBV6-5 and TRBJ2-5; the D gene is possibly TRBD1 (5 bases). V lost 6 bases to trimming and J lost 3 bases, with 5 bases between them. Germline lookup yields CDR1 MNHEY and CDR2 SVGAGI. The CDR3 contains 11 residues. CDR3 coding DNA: TGTGCCAGCAGACAGGAAGAGACCCAGTACTTC. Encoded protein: CASRQEETQYF.

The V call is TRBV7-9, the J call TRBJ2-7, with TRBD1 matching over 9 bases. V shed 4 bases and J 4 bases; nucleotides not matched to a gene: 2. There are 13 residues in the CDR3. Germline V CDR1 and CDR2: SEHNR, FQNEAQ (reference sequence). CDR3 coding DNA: TGTGCCAGCAGCTCTGACAGGGGGTACGAGCAGTACTTC. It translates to CASSSDRGYEQYF.

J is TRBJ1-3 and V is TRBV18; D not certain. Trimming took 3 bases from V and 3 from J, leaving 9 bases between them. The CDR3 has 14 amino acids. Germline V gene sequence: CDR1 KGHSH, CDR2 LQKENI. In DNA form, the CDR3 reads TGTGCCAGCTCACCCGAGCGCTTTGGAAACACCATATATTTT. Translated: CASSPERFGNTIYF.

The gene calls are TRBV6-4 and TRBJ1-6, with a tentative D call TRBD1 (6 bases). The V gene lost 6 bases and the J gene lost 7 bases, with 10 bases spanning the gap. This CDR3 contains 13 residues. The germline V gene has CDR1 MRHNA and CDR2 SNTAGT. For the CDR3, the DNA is TGTGCCAGCAGCAGGGGAGACAATTCACCCCTCCACTTT. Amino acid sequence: CASSRGDNSPLHF.

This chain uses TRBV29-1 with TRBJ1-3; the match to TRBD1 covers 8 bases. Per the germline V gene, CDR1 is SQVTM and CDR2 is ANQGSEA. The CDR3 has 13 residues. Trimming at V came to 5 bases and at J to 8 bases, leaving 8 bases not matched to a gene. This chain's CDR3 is CSVRQGSFDTIYF. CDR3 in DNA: TGCAGCGTTAGACAGGGGTCGTTCGACACCATATATTTT.

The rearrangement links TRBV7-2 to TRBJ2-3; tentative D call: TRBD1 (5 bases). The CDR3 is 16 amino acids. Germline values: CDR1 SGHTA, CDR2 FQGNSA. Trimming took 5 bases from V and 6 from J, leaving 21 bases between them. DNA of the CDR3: TGTGCCAGCAGCCCTGCCCCCTGGGGCTATTCGGATACGCAGTATTTT. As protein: CASSPAPWGYSDTQYF.

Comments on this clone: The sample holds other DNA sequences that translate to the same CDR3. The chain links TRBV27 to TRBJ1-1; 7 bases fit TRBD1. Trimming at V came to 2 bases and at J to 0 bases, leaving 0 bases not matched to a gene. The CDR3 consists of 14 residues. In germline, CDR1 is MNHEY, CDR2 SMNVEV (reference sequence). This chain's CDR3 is CASSLRGLNTEAFF. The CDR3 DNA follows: TGTGCCAGCAGTTTAAGGGGGCTGAACACTGAAGCTTTCTTT.

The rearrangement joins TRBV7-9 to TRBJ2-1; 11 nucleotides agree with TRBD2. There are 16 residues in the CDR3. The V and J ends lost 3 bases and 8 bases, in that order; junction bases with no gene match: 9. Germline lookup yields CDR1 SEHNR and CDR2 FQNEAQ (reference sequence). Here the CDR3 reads CASSLRLAGSSDEQFF. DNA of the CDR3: TGTGCCAGCAGCTTGAGACTAGCGGGGTCCTCCGATGAGCAGTTCTTC.

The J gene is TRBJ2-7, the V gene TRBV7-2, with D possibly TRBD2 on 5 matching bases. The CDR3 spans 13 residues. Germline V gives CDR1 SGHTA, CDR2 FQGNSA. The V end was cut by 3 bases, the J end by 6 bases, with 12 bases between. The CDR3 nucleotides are TGTGCCAGCAGCTTCTACCTAGAGGGCGAGCAGTACTTC. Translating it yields CASSFYLEGEQYF.

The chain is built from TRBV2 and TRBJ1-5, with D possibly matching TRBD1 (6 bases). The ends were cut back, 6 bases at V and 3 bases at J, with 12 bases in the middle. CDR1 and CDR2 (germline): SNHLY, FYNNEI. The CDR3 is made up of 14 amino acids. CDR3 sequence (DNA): TGTGCCAGCAGAGGAACAGGGACCAATCAGCCCCAGCATTTT. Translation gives CASRGTGTNQPQHF.

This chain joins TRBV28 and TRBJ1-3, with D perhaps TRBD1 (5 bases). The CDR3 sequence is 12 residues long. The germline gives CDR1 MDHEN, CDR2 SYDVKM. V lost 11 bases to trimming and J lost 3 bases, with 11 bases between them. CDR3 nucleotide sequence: TGTGCCGGGGCAGACGGTGGAAACACCATATATTTT. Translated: CAGADGGNTIYF.

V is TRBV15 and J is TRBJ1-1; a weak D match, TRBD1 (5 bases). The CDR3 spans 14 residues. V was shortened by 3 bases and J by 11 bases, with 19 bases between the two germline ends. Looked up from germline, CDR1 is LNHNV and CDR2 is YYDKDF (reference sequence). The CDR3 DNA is TGTGCCACCAGCAGTGGAGGAACAGGTTTGGGGGCTTTCTTT. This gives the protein CATSSGGTGLGAFF.

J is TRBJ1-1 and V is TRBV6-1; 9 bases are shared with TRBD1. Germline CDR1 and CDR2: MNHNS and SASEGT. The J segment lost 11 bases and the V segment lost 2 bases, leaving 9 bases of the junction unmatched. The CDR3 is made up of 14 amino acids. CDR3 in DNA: TGTGCCAGCAGTGAACCCGGGGGACAGGGAAAGGCTTTCTTT. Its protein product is CASSEPGGQGKAFF.

Here the CDR3 DNA reads TGTGCCAGCAGTTTGGCCTCAGGAAACACTGAAGCTTTCTTT. Translation gives CASSLASGNTEAFF. The chain is built from TRBV28 and TRBJ1-1, with D hard to call. The V end was cut by 3 bases, the J end by 2 bases, with 10 bases between. This CDR3 region has 14 residues. Looked up from germline, CDR1 is MDHEN and CDR2 is SYDVKM.

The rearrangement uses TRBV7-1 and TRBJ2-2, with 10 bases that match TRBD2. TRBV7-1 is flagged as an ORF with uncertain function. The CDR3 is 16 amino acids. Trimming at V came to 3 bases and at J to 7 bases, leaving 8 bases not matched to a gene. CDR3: CASSSGLAGVDGELFF. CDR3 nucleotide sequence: TGTGCCAGCAGCTCGGGGCTAGCGGGAGTCGACGGGGAGCTGTTTTTT.

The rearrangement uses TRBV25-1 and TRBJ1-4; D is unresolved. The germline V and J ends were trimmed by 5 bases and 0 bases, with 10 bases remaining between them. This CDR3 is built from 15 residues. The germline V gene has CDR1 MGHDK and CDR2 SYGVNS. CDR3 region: CASSPRIATNEKLFF. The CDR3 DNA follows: TGTGCCAGCAGTCCCAGAATTGCAACTAATGAAAAACTGTTTTTT.

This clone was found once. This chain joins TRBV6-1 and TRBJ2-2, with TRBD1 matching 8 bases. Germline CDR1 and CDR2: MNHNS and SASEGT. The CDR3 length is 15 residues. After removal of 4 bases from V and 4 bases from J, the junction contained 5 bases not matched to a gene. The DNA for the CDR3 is TGTGCCAGCAGTGGATGGACAGGGCTCACCGGGGAGCTGTTTTTT. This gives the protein CASSGWTGLTGELFF.

Here the CDR3 reads CASSIGVGEANYGYTF. The CDR3 DNA follows: TGTGCCAGTAGTATAGGGGTCGGAGAAGCTAACTATGGCTACACCTTC. V is TRBV19 and J is TRBJ1-2; D is undetermined. CDR1 is LNHDA, CDR2 SQIVND, per germline (reference sequence). Trimming shortened V by 1 base and J by 0 bases, and 12 bases separated the two germline ends. This CDR3 contains 16 residues. The variable domain in full, completed from reference TRBV19 and TRBJ1-2, reads DGGITQSPKYLFRKEGQNVTLSCEQNLNHDAMYWYRQDPGQGLRLIYYSQIVNDFQKGDIAEGYSVSREKKESFPLTVTSAQKNPTAFYLCASSIGVGEANYGYTFGSGTRLTVV.

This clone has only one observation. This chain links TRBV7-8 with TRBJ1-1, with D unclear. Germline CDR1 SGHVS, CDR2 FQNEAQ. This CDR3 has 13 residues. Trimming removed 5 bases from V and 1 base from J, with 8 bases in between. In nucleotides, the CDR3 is TGTGCCAGCAGCCTTACCCCGAACACTGAAGCTTTCTTT. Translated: CASSLTPNTEAFF. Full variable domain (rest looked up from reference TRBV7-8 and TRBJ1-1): GAGVSQSPRYKVAKRGQDVALRCDPISGHVSLFWYQQALGQGPEFLTYFQNEAQLDKSGLPSDRFFAERPEGSVSTLKIQRTQQEDSAVYLCASSLTPNTEAFFGQGTRLTVV.

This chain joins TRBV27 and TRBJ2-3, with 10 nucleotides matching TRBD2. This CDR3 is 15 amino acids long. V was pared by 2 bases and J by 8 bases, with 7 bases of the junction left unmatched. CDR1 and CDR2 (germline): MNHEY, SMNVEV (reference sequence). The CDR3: CASSLKGSSGSTQYF. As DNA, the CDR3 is TGTGCCAGCAGTTTAAAGGGTTCTAGCGGGAGTACGCAGTATTTT.

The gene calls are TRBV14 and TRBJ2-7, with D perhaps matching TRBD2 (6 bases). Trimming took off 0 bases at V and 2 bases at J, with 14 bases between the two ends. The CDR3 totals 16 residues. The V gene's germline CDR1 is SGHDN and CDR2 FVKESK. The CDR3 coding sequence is TGTGCCAGCAGCCAAGATCGGGGGACCCTCACCTACGAGCAGTACTTC. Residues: CASSQDRGTLTYEQYF.

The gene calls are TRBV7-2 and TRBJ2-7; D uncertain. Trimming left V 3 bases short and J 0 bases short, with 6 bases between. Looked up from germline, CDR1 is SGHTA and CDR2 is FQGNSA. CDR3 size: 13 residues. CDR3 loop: CASSFTLSYEQYF. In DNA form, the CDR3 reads TGTGCCAGCAGCTTCACCCTCTCCTACGAGCAGTACTTC. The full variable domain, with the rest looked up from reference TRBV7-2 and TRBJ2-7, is GAGVSQSPSNKVTEKGKDVELRCDPISGHTALYWYRQSLGQGLEFLIYFQGNSAPDKSGLPSDRFSAERTGGSVSTLTIQRTQQEDSAVYLCASSFTLSYEQYFGPGTRLTVT.